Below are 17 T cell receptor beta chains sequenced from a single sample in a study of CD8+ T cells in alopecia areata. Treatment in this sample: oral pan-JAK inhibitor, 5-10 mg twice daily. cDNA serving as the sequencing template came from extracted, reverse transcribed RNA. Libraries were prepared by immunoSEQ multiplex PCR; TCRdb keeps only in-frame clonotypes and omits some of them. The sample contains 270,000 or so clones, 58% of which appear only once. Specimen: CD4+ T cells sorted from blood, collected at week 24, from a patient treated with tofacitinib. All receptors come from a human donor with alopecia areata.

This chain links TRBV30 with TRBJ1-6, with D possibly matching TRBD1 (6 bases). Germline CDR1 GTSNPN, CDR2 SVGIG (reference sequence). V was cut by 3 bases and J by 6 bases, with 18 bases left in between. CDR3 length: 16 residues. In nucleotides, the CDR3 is TGTGCCTGGAGGGTCACGGGGGCCCGACTTAATTCACCCCTCCACTTT. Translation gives CAWRVTGARLNSPLHF.

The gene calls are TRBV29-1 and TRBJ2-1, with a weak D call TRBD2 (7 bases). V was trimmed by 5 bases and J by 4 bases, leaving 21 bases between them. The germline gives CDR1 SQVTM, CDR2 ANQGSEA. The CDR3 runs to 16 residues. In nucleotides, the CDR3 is TGCAGCGTTCCAGACGTGGAGGGGGGGGTATACAATGAGCAGTTCTTC. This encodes CSVPDVEGGVYNEQFF.

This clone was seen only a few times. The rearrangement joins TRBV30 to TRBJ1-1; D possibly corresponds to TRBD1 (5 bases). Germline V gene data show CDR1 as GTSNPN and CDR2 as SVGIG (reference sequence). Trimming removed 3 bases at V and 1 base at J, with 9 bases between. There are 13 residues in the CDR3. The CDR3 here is CAWSFGQNTEAFF. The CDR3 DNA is TGTGCCTGGAGCTTCGGACAGAACACTGAAGCTTTCTTT.

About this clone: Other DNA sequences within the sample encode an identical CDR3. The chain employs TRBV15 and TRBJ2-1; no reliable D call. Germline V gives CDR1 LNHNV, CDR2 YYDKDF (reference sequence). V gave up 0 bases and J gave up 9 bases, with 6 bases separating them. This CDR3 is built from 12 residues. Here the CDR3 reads CATSRDLGEQFF. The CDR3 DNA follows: TGTGCCACCAGCAGAGATTTAGGTGAGCAGTTCTTC.

The CDR3 sequence: CAWSNTPYNEQFF. The DNA of the CDR3 is TGTGCCTGGAGTAACACCCCATACAATGAGCAGTTCTTC. The V call is TRBV30, the J call TRBJ2-1; no clear D. Trimming pared 2 bases from V and 4 bases from J, leaving 9 bases between. Germline loops: CDR1 GTSNPN, CDR2 SVGIG (reference sequence). The CDR3 loop spans 13 amino acids. The complete variable domain, with remaining parts taken from reference TRBV30 and TRBJ2-1, reads SQTIHQWPATLVQPVGSPLSLECTVEGTSNPNLYWYRQAAGRGLQLLFYSVGIGQISSEVPQNLSASRPQDRQFILSSKKLLLSDSGFYLCAWSNTPYNEQFFGPGTRLTVL.

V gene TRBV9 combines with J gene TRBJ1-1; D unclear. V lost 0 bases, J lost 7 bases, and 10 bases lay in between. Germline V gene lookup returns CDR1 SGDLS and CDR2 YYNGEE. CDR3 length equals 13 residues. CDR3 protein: CASSVDPYGEAFF. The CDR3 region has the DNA TGTGCCAGCAGCGTAGATCCTTATGGTGAAGCTTTCTTT.

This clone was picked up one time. This CDR3 reads CASSPSVGEQYF. The CDR3 DNA is TGTGCCAGCAGCCCTTCAGTCGGCGAGCAGTACTTC. The chain combines TRBV13 with TRBJ2-7; D ambiguous. The CDR3 has 12 amino acids. CDR1 and CDR2 (germline): PRHDT, FYEKMQ (reference sequence). The V gene lost 5 bases and the J gene lost 6 bases, with 11 bases spanning the gap.

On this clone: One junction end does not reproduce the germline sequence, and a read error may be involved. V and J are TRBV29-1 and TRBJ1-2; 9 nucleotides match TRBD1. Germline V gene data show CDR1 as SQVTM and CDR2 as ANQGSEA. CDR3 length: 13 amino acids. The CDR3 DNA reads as TGCAGCGTCGAAGCGGGACAGGGTGGCGGCTACACCTTC. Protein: CSVEAGQGGGYTF.

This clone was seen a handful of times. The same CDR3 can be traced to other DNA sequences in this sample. The CDR3 is CAWSVRSNQPQHF. The CDR3 nucleotides read TGTGCCTGGAGTGTTCGGAGCAATCAGCCCCAGCATTTT. This chain joins TRBV30 and TRBJ1-5, with D uncertain. V was shortened by 0 bases and J by 1 base, with 4 bases between the two germline ends. Looked up from germline, CDR1 is GTSNPN and CDR2 is SVGIG (reference sequence). The CDR3 loop spans 13 amino acids. Full variable domain (outside the CDR3, taken from reference TRBV30 and TRBJ1-5): SQTIHQWPATLVQPVGSPLSLECTVEGTSNPNLYWYRQAAGRGLQLLFYSVGIGQISSEVPQNLSASRPQDRQFILSSKKLLLSDSGFYLCAWSVRSNQPQHFGDGTRLSIL.

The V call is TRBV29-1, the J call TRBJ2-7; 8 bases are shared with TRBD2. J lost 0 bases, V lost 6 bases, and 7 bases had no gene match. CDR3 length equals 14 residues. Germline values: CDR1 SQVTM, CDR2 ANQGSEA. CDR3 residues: CSVTGTSISYEQYF. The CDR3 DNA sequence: TGCAGCGTCACCGGGACTAGTATCTCCTACGAGCAGTACTTC.

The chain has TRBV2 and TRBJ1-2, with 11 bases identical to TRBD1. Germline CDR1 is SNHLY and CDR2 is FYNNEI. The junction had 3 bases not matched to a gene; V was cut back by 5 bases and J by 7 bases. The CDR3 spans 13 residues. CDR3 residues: CASSLDRGLGYTF. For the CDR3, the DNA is TGTGCCAGCAGTTTGGACAGGGGGCTTGGCTACACCTTC.

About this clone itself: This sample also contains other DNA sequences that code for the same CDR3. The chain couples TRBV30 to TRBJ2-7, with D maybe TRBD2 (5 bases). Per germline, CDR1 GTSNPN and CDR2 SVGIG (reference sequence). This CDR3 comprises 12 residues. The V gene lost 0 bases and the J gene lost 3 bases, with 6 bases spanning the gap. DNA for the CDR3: TGTGCCTGGAGTGTAGAGGGCTACGAGCAGTACTTC. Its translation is CAWSVEGYEQYF.

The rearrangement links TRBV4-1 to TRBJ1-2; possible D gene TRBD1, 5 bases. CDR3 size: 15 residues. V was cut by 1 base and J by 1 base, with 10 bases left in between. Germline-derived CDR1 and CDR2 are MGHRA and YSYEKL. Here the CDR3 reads CASSQAPRGNYGYTF. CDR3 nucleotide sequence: TGCGCCAGCAGCCAAGCCCCGAGGGGTAACTATGGCTACACCTTC.

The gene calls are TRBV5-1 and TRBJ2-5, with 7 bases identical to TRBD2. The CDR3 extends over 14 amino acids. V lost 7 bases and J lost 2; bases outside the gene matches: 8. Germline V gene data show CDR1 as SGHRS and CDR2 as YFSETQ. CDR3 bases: TGCGCCAGCCGCCGGACTAGAGTTCAAGAGACCCAGTACTTC. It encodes CASRRTRVQETQYF.

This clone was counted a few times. CDR3 sequence reads: CASSPPGRQGLQETQYF. In DNA, the CDR3 is TGTGCCAGCAGCCCTCCGGGACGGCAGGGTTTACAAGAGACCCAGTACTTC. V is TRBV28 and J is TRBJ2-5; the D gene could be TRBD1 or TRBD2 (5 bases each). The CDR3 length is 17 residues. The V gene's germline CDR1 is MDHEN and CDR2 SYDVKM. Trimming left V 6 bases short and J 2 bases short, with 22 bases between.

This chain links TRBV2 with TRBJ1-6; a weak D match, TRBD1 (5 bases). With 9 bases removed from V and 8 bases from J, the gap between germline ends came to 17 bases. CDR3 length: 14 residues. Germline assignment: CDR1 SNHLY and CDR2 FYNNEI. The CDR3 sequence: CARRVGTRDSPLHF. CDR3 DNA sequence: TGTGCCAGACGGGTAGGGACGAGAGATTCACCCCTCCACTTT.

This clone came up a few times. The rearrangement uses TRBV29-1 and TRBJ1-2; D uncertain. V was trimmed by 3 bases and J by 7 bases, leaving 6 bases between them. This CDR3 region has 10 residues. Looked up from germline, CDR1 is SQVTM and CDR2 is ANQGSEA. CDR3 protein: CSVERRGYTF. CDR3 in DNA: TGCAGCGTTGAGCGGCGTGGCTACACCTTC.